These 11 T cell receptor beta chains share one sample of origin, sequenced in a study of cytomegalovirus exposure and HLA in healthy donors. With 60 Vbeta and 13 Jbeta primers, the PCR was carried out. Method: immunoSEQ multiplex PCR; TCRdb's copy keeps in-frame clones and lacks some. This table lists tens of thousands of clones. Material: PBMCs. These receptors originate from a middle-aged man in good health and CMV-seronegative.

J is TRBJ2-5 and V is TRBV6-1; 9 bases are shared with TRBD1. Germline V gene data show CDR1 as MNHNS and CDR2 as SASEGT. Unmatched junction bases numbered 5, after V lost 7 bases and J lost 2 bases. CDR3 length: 14 residues. The CDR3: CASTTGTGQETQYF. CDR3 nucleotides: TGTGCCAGCACAACGGGGACAGGGCAAGAGACCCAGTACTTC.

This chain joins TRBV11-2 and TRBJ2-7; 7 positions match TRBD1. J lost 4 bases, V lost 4 bases, and 10 bases had no gene match. CDR3 length equals 15 residues. Germline CDR1 and CDR2: SGHAT and FQNNGV. The CDR3 loop reads CASSSSSGQQYEQYF. As DNA, the CDR3 is TGTGCCAGCAGCTCCTCCTCGGGACAGCAGTACGAGCAGTACTTC.

CDR3 residues: CASSLARGGRETQYF. In nucleotides, the CDR3 is TGCGCCAGCAGCTTGGCGCGGGGGGGCCGAGAGACCCAGTACTTC. The J gene is TRBJ2-5, the V gene TRBV5-1; 9 nucleotides line up with TRBD2. Germline CDR1 reads SGHRS; CDR2 reads YFSETQ. Trimming at V came to 0 bases and at J to 4 bases, leaving 4 bases not matched to a gene. The CDR3 extends over 15 amino acids.

The chain couples TRBV30 to TRBJ2-7, with 7 nucleotides matching TRBD1. The CDR3 sequence is 13 residues long. Per the germline V gene, CDR1 is GTSNPN and CDR2 is SVGIG (reference sequence). With V trimmed by 3 bases and J by 2 bases, 4 bases remained unmatched. Here the CDR3 DNA reads TGTGCCTGGAGAAAAGGGACAGCCTACGAGCAGTACTTC. Its translation is CAWRKGTAYEQYF.

The gene calls are TRBV6-1 and TRBJ2-1, with 12 nucleotides matching TRBD2. Germline values: CDR1 MNHNS, CDR2 SASEGT. The CDR3 covers 16 residues. J lost 7 bases, V lost 3 bases, and 7 bases had no gene match. CDR3 protein: CASSDLAGGLLNEQFF. The CDR3 region has the DNA TGTGCCAGCAGTGATCTAGCGGGGGGGCTTCTTAATGAGCAGTTCTTC.

The chain links TRBV27 to TRBJ2-5, with D possibly being TRBD1 (7 bases). Germline lookup yields CDR1 MNHEY and CDR2 SMNVEV (reference sequence). Trimming shortened V by 5 bases and J by 3 bases, and 25 bases separated the two germline ends. The CDR3 is 18 amino acids. CDR3: CASSPLATAGGGKETQYF. The CDR3 DNA reads as TGTGCCAGCAGTCCATTGGCGACGGCAGGAGGGGGCAAAGAGACCCAGTACTTC.

This chain joins TRBV7-2 and TRBJ2-7; 7 bases fit TRBD2. The CDR3 runs to 15 residues. Germline CDR1 is SGHTA and CDR2 is FQGNSA. After removal of 2 bases from V and 2 bases from J, the junction contained 6 bases not matched to a gene. CDR3 sequence: CASSLWGTTPYEQYF. The CDR3 bases are TGTGCCAGCAGCTTATGGGGGACTACCCCCTACGAGCAGTACTTC.

The rearrangement joins TRBV5-1 to TRBJ2-5, with 8 bases matching TRBD2. This CDR3 is built from 15 residues. The V gene end was trimmed by 5 bases and the J gene end by 4 bases; junction bases not matched to a gene: 10. Germline V gene sequence: CDR1 SGHRS, CDR2 YFSETQ. The CDR3 sequence is CASSQRGNGLETQYF. CDR3 DNA: TGCGCCAGCAGTCAGCGGGGGAACGGGCTAGAGACCCAGTACTTC.

The V call is TRBV15, the J call TRBJ1-6, with D possibly TRBD1 on 6 matching bases. This CDR3 is built from 20 residues. V shed 1 base and J shed 6 bases, with 25 bases lying between them. Germline values: CDR1 LNHNV, CDR2 YYDKDF (reference sequence). CDR3 DNA: TGTGCCACCAGCAGAGTTAGCCCAAATAAAGGGGGATACCCTAATTCACCCCTCCACTTT. It codes for CATSRVSPNKGGYPNSPLHF.

The chain links TRBV7-2 to TRBJ1-2, with TRBD1 matching 10 bases. This CDR3 has 14 amino acids. V shed 2 bases and J 8 bases; nucleotides not matched to a gene: 5. The germline V gene encodes CDR1 SGHTA and CDR2 FQGNSA. The CDR3 spells CASSLRQGAGGYTF. As DNA, the CDR3 is TGTGCCAGCAGCTTAAGACAGGGGGCCGGGGGCTACACCTTC.

The chain employs TRBV6-1 and TRBJ1-2; D possibly corresponds to TRBD1 (5 bases). In germline, CDR1 is MNHNS, CDR2 SASEGT. V lost 2 bases, J lost 10 bases, and 17 bases lay in between. This CDR3 spans 14 amino acids. CDR3 protein: CASSESLGRADYTF. The CDR3 region has the DNA TGTGCCAGCAGTGAAAGTCTGGGCAGGGCTGACTACACCTTC.